In this sample, the clone carrying this T cell receptor (beta chain) turned up a few times. The target antigen is unknown. Using its own MiXCR run on the reads, TCRdb lists one record per CDR3 protein. Of about 52,000 distinct CDR3 sequences listed, around 20% are singletons. This sample was taken from a study of T cell repertoires in cytomegalovirus infection. With V trimmed by 3 bases and J by 2 bases, 3 bases remained unmatched. This CDR3 is 15 amino acids long. The TCR sequence derives from a human donor in good health (CMV status not recorded). Some clones in this sample may be carry-over from other donors' samples. J is TRBJ2-7 and V is TRBV12-3 or TRBV12-4; 11 bases match TRBD1. Sequencing used CD8+ T cells from cultured PBMCs, obtained from culture after CMV antigen stimulation. The CDR3 here is CASSFRDRGAYEQYF. The CDR3 DNA reads TGTGCCAGCAGTTTCCGGGACAGGGGGGCCTACGAGCAGTACTTC.